The 18 T cell receptor beta chains listed next were all sequenced from one sample in a study of blood T cell repertoires in COVID-19. Assay used: immunoSEQ multiplex PCR; TCRdb lists only in-frame clones, some missing. The table includes about 270,000 clones, 85% to 90% detected once. Sequencing used PBMCs or T cells enriched from blood (not recorded which). All receptors derive from a woman in her twenties or thirties with acute COVID-19.

The sample holds one count of this clone. This chain uses TRBV16 with TRBJ2-7; 7 bases are a match to TRBD1. V shed 0 bases, J shed 2 bases, and the junction held 4 bases outside the gene matches. Germline loops: CDR1 KGHSY, CDR2 FQNENV. The CDR3 is 15 amino acids. This chain's CDR3 is CASSQSGQIPYEQYF. CDR3 bases: TGTGCCAGCAGCCAATCGGGACAGATTCCCTACGAGCAGTACTTC.

The chain links TRBV19 to TRBJ1-3, with TRBD1 matching over 7 bases. Germline lookup yields CDR1 LNHDA and CDR2 SQIVND (reference sequence). Losses at the gene ends were 4 bases for V and 4 bases for J; bases not matched to a gene: 16. The CDR3 is 18 amino acids. CDR3 sequence reads: CASSNTGDGLENGNTIYF. As DNA, the CDR3 is TGTGCCAGTAGTAACACAGGGGATGGACTTGAGAACGGAAACACCATATATTTT.

V is TRBV21-1 and J is TRBJ1-5; TRBD1 reflects the table's D call only, with no check against the DNA. TRBV21-1 is a pseudogene segment. The CDR3 runs to 20 residues. The CDR3 DNA sequence: TGTGCCAGCAGCAAAGCGCTGAGGATTTCAGGGTTTTATAGCAATCAGCCCCAGCATTTT. Translating gives CASSKALRISGFYSNQPQHF.

Only one count was recorded for this clone. The V gene is TRBV7-9, the J gene TRBJ2-1; 7 nucleotides align to TRBD2. V was clipped by 7 bases and J by 8 bases; unmatched bases: 17. Germline V lookup: CDR1 SEHNR, CDR2 FQNEAQ (reference sequence). The CDR3 is 16 amino acids. The CDR3 spells CASNQKAGRLADEQFF. The DNA of the CDR3 is TGTGCCAGCAACCAAAAGGCGGGGCGCCTAGCGGATGAGCAGTTCTTC.

The gene calls are TRBV11-1 and TRBJ2-1; 8 bases map to TRBD2. The CDR3 runs to 15 residues. V gave up 4 bases and J gave up 0 bases; unmatched junction bases: 2. From germline, CDR1 is SGHAT and CDR2 FQDESV (reference sequence). CDR3 residues: CASSSSGSSYNEQFF. The CDR3 bases are TGTGCCAGCAGCTCAAGCGGGAGCTCCTACAATGAGCAGTTCTTC.

The CDR3 is CASSQDLSDTDTQYF. Written as DNA, the CDR3 is TGCGCCAGCAGCCAAGATCTCAGCGACACAGATACGCAGTATTTT. The chain links TRBV4-3 to TRBJ2-3; D uncertain. V lost 0 bases, J lost 2 bases, and 9 bases lay in between. Germline CDR1 and CDR2: LGHNA and YSLEER. CDR3 length: 15 residues.

J is TRBJ2-2 and V is TRBV15; 10 positions agree with TRBD1. Germline V gene sequence: CDR1 LNHNV, CDR2 YYDKDF (reference sequence). The CDR3 loop spans 15 amino acids. V was clipped by 5 bases and J by 7 bases; unmatched bases: 7. The CDR3 DNA sequence: TGTGCCACCAGCCAGACAGGGGGCGCCGGCGGGGAGCTGTTTTTT. Its translation: CATSQTGGAGGELFF.

On this clone: One end of the junction is discordant with germline, which a read error may explain. This chain joins TRBV28 and TRBJ2-1; no firm D call. The CDR3 consists of 10 residues. CDR1 is MDHEN, CDR2 SYDVKM, per germline. CDR3 region: CASSSQNLVF. The DNA for the CDR3 is TGTGCCAGCAGTTCTCAAAATCTAGTCTTC. Full variable domain (rest looked up from reference TRBV28 and TRBJ2-1): DVKVTQSSRYLVKRTGEKVFLECVQDMDHENMFWYRQDPGLGLRLIYFSYDVKMKEKGDIPEGYSVSREKKERFSLILESASTNQTSMYLCASSSQNLVFGPGTRLTVL.

The V gene is TRBV25-1, the J gene TRBJ1-4; 8 positions agree with TRBD1. The CDR3 length is 17 residues. CDR1 and CDR2 from the germline V gene are MGHDK and SYGVNS. The trim removed 6 bases at V and 0 bases at J, leaving 9 bases unmatched. This CDR3 is CASSRWGQAATNEKLFF. The CDR3 nucleotides read TGTGCCAGCAGCCGGTGGGGACAGGCTGCAACTAATGAAAAACTGTTTTTT.

DNA of the CDR3: TGTGCCAGCAGCGTGGACCGGTACCTAGCCAAAGAAATTCAGTACTTC. This codes for CASSVDRYLAKEIQYF. The chain couples TRBV27 to TRBJ2-4; D perhaps matches TRBD2 (5 bases). Germline V gives CDR1 MNHEY, CDR2 SMNVEV (reference sequence). This CDR3 is 16 amino acids long. Between the trimmed V and J ends, which lost 6 bases and 10 bases, there was a span of 25 bases.

This chain links TRBV3-1 (or the pseudogene TRBV3-2) with TRBJ1-2; D is ambiguous. The CDR3 has 12 amino acids. Germline-derived CDR1 and CDR2 are LGHDT and YNNKEL (reference sequence). V dropped 0 bases and J dropped 3 bases, with 2 bases sitting between them. CDR3 residues: CASSQDDYGYTF. CDR3 DNA sequence: TGTGCCAGCAGCCAAGACGACTATGGCTACACCTTC.

The rearrangement uses TRBV11-2 and TRBJ2-2; D call uncertain. The V end was cut by 7 bases, the J end by 4 bases, with 4 bases between. Germline V gene lookup returns CDR1 SGHAT and CDR2 FQNNGV. CDR3 length: 11 amino acids. This CDR3 reads CASIRTGELFF. The CDR3 DNA sequence: TGTGCCAGCATCCGCACCGGGGAGCTGTTTTTT.

V gene TRBV5-1 combines with J gene TRBJ2-5; D is perhaps TRBD2 (6 bases). Trimming stripped 6 bases from V and 6 bases from J, with 21 bases between. The germline V gene has CDR1 SGHRS and CDR2 YFSETQ. The CDR3 has 15 residues. The CDR3 sequence: CASTNLQRAGQTQYF. Written as DNA, the CDR3 is TGCGCCAGCACCAATCTCCAGAGGGCGGGGCAGACCCAGTACTTC.

The rearrangement links TRBV30 to TRBJ2-2; D possibly corresponds to TRBD2 (5 bases). The V gene lost 4 bases and the J gene lost 0 bases, with 9 bases spanning the gap. This CDR3 has 14 amino acids. CDR1 GTSNPN and CDR2 SVGIG come from the germline V gene (reference sequence). CDR3 amino acids: CAWKAGANTGELFF. In nucleotides, the CDR3 is TGTGCCTGGAAGGCGGGTGCGAACACCGGGGAGCTGTTTTTT.

The rearrangement uses TRBV27 and TRBJ2-7; 10 nucleotides match TRBD2. The CDR3 sequence is 15 residues long. The germline V gene encodes CDR1 MNHEY and CDR2 SMNVEV (reference sequence). With 6 bases clipped from V and 2 bases from J, the junction kept 7 bases outside the gene matches. Here the CDR3 DNA reads TGTGCCAGCAGCATAGGACTAGCGGAGACCTACGAGCAGTACTTC. Residues: CASSIGLAETYEQYF.

This clone was counted once. This rearrangement joins TRBV28 to TRBJ1-3; no firm D call. The CDR3 consists of 12 residues. The germline gives CDR1 MDHEN, CDR2 SYDVKM. V was cut by 10 bases and J by 10 bases, with 17 bases left in between. The CDR3 coding sequence is TGTGCCACCCATGGGCAGTATAGTACCATATATTTT. It codes for CATHGQYSTIYF.

This sequence joins TRBV11-2 and TRBJ2-7; the D is unclear. The CDR3 contains 11 residues. V dropped 2 bases and J dropped 7 bases, with 6 bases sitting between them. From germline, CDR1 is SGHAT and CDR2 FQNNGV. The CDR3 DNA sequence: TGTGCCAGCAGCTTACTACGAGAGCAGTACTTC. Its translation: CASSLLREQYF.

As concerns this clone: At the DNA level, this CDR3 is encoded by other sequences in the same sample as well. The chain has TRBV4-3 and TRBJ2-7, with TRBD2 as a possible D gene (5 bases). Germline V lookup: CDR1 LGHNA, CDR2 YSLEER. The CDR3 is made up of 13 amino acids. V lost 0 bases to trimming and J lost 4 bases, with 7 bases between them. The CDR3 coding sequence is TGCGCCAGCAGCCAAGATGCGGGTTACGAGCAGTACTTC. It specifies CASSQDAGYEQYF.